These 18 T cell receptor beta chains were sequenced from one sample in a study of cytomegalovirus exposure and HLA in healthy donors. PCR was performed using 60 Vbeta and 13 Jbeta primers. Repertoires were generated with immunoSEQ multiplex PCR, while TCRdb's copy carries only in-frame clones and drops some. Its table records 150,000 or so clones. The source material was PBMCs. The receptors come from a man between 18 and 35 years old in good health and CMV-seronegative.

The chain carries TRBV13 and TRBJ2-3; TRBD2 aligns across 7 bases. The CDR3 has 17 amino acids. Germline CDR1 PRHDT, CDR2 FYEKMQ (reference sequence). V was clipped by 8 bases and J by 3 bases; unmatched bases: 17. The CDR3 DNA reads TGTGCCAGCCTCGGTCAGCGGGACGATGGTAATACAGATACGCAGTATTTT. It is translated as CASLGQRDDGNTDTQYF.

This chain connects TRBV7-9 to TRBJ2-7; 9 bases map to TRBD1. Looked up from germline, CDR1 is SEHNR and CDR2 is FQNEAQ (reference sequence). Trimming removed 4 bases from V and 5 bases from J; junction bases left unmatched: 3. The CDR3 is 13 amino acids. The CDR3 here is CASSSRDRDEQYF. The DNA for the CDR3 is TGTGCCAGCAGCTCCCGGGACAGGGACGAGCAGTACTTC.

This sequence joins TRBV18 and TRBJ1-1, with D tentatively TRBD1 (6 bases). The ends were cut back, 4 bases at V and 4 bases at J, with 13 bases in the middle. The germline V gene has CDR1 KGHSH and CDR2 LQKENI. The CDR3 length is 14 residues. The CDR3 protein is CASSLSGVVTEAFF. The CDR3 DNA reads TGTGCCAGCTCACTATCAGGGGTGGTCACTGAAGCTTTCTTT. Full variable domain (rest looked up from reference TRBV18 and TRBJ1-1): NAGVMQNPRHLVRRRGQEARLRCSPMKGHSHVYWYRQLPEEGLKFMVYLQKENIIDESGMPKERFSAEFPKEGPSILRIQQVVRGDSAAYFCASSLSGVVTEAFFGQGTRLTVV.

This CDR3 reads CASGLVKLGEQGASGNTIYF. Written as DNA, the CDR3 is TGTGCTAGTGGTTTGGTAAAGCTGGGAGAACAGGGGGCATCAGGAAACACCATATATTTT. The chain recombines TRBV12-5 with TRBJ1-3; 9 positions match TRBD1. The CDR3 has 20 amino acids. J lost 4 bases, V lost 0 bases, and 16 bases had no gene match. From germline, CDR1 is LGHNT and CDR2 FRNRAP.

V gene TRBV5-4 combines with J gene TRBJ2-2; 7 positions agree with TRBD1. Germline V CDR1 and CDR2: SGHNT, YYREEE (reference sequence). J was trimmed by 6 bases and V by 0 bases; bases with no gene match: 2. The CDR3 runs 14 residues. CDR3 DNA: TGTGCCAGCAGCTTGGGAGACAGGGCCGGGGAGCTGTTTTTT. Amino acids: CASSLGDRAGELFF.

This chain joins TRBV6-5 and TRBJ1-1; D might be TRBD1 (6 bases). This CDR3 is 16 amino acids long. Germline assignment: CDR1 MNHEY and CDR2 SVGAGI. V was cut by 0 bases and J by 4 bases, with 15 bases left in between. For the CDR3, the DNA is TGTGCCAGCAGTTACTCTATGGGGGCCTCGGGCACTGAAGCTTTCTTT. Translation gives CASSYSMGASGTEAFF.

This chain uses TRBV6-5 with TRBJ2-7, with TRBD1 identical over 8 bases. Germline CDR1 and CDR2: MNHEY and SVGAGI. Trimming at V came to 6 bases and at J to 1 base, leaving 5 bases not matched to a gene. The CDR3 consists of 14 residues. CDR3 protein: CASSLGQGSYEQYF. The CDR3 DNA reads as TGTGCCAGCAGCCTAGGACAGGGATCCTACGAGCAGTACTTC.

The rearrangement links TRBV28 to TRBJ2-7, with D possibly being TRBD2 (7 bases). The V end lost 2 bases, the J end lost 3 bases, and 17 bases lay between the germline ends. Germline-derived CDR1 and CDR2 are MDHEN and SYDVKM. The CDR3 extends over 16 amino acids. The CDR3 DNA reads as TGTGCCAGCAGTTTAAGGATGGGGGGGCCAGACTACGAGCAGTACTTC. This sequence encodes CASSLRMGGPDYEQYF.

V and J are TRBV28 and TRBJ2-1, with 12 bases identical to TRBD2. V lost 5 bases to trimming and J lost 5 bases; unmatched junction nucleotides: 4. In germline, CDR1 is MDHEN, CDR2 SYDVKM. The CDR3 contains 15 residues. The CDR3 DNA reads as TGTGCCAGCAGTCGGGGACTAGCGGGCGACAATGAGCAGTTCTTC. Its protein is CASSRGLAGDNEQFF.

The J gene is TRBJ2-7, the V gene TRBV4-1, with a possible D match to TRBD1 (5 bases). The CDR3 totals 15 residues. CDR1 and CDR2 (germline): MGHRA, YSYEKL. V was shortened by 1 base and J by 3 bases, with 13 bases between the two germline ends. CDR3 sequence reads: CASSQGTLTGYEQYF. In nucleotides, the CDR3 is TGCGCCAGCAGCCAAGGTACCTTAACAGGCTACGAGCAGTACTTC.

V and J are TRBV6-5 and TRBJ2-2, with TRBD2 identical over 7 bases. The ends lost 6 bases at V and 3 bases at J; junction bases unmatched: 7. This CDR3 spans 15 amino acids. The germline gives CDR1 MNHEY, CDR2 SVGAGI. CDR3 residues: CASRWGTTDTGELFF. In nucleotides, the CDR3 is TGTGCCAGCAGGTGGGGGACTACAGACACCGGGGAGCTGTTTTTT.

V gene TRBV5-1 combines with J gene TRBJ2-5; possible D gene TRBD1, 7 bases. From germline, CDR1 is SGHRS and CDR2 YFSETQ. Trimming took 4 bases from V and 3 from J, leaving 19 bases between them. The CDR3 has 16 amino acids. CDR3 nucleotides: TGCGCCAGCAGCGGGGGGACGGCAGGGGGAGAAGAGACCCAGTACTTC. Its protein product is CASSGGTAGGEETQYF.

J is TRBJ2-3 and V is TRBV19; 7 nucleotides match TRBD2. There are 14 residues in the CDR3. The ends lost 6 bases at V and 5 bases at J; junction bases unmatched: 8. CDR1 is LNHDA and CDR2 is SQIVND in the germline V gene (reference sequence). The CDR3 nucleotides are TGTGCCAGTAGACCCGGACTAGACGGAGATACGCAGTATTTT. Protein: CASRPGLDGDTQYF.

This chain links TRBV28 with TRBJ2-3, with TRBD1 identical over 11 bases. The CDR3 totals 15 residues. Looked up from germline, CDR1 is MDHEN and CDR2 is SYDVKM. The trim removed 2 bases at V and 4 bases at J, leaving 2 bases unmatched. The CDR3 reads CASSLRTGGADTQYF. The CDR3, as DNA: TGTGCCAGCAGTTTAAGGACAGGGGGCGCAGATACGCAGTATTTT.

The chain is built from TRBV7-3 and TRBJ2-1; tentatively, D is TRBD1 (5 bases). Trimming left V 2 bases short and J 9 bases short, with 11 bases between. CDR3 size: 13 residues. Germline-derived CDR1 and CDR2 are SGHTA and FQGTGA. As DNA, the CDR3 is TGTGCCAGCAGCTTATTGGGGCTGGGTGAGCAGTTCTTC. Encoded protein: CASSLLGLGEQFF.

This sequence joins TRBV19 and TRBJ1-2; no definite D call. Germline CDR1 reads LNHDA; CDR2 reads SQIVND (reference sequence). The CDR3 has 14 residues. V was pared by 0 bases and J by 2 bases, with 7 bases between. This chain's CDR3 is CASSIDRENYGYTF. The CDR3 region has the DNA TGTGCCAGTAGTATAGATCGGGAGAACTATGGCTACACCTTC.

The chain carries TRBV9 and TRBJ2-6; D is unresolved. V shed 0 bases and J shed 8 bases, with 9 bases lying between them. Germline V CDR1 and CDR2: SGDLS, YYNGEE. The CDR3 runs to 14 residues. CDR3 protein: CASSVGPESNVLTF. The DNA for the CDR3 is TGTGCCAGCAGCGTAGGTCCTGAGTCCAACGTCCTGACTTTC.

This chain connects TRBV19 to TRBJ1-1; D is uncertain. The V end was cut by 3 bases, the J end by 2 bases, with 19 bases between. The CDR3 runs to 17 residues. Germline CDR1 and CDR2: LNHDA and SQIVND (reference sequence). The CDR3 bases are TGTGCCAGTAGTATTAGGGTAGCGGGAGAGACAAACACTGAAGCTTTCTTT. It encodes CASSIRVAGETNTEAFF.